The entry below describes one TCR beta chain. The antigen this receptor binds is unknown. Within one base of it there is no much larger clone, and no base qualities were kept. The library came from 5' RACE. The run used an Illumina HiSeq 2500. The second PCR ran for roughly 7 to 11 cycles and used a J-beta primer mix along with a sample-barcoded 5' primer. A template-switch 5' adaptor carrying 12 random nucleotides introduced a unique molecular identifier onto each TCR beta cDNA molecule. Each sample yielded at least 3 million CDR3-containing paired-end reads. All of the RNA was converted into first-strand cDNA using the Mint cDNA synthesis kit, with a TRBC-specific oligonucleotide serving as the primer. Following uracil-DNA glycosylase treatment, all cDNA underwent a first 18-cycle PCR with the universal primers M1SS and BC2_uni_R. The original methods were these. Normalization of each sample was performed by random selection of 1 million high-quality reads, each carrying a distinct molecular identifier. Instead of being binned into consensus sequences, reads that shared molecular identifiers were thrown out. MiTCR, run with a Q25 quality threshold and the strictest error-elimination algorithm, handled CDR3 identification, clonotype clustering and error correction. A nonparametric unseen species model with Euler transformation was used to estimate lower-bound total TCR beta diversity. The public sequencing data were trimmed at Q25 with fastp and processed into clonotypes with MiXCR by TCRdb, which kept only in-frame beta chains. For every CDR3 protein sequence, its rows merge into one entry that carries the most common genes and DNA. Clone size and V and J calls follow TCRdb, not the original study. This sample comprises 650,000 to 1,000,000 distinct CDR3 sequences, around 36% of them detected only once. The ten largest clonotypes hold roughly 13% of the sample.

This sample is drawn from a study of blood T cells in healthy people across ages (dated by TCRdb to about 2015). Background for the entire study: In model experiments, template switching captured about one uniquely barcoded TCR beta cDNA molecule for every two T cells. The study analyzed two additional independent replicas of 1 million unique cDNA reads from the same blood draw for two donors, one aged 18 to 30 and one aged 80 or older. The donors were split into four age groups: young (average around 16 years), middle-aged (over 35), aged (roughly 60) and long-lived (approximately 80). To track age-related changes in TCR beta repertoire diversity, the study relied on deep sequencing normalized with unique cDNA molecular identifiers. Donors of different ages were randomly distributed across sequencing lanes to avoid experimental bias.

Overall study results and their limits: Because profiling used bulk unsorted PBMCs, naive and antigen-experienced compartments could not be compared conclusively. There was a strong correlation between observed TCR beta diversity and the percentage of naive T cells measured by flow cytometry. As age increased, observed TCR beta diversity per million T cells dropped in a roughly linear way, and a significant reduction was already evident by age about 40. The long-lived group showed more naive CD4+ T cells, fewer expanded clones and increased TCR diversity than the aged group, suggesting age selection. Donor CMV infection status was unknown, potentially confounding age-related changes in expanded clonotypes. Total diversity estimates from one million sequenced T cells were considered lower bounds and underestimates.

The 39 donors, aged about 6 to 90 years, were systemically healthy Caucasian individuals from Russia. About 10 milliliters of peripheral blood were collected from each donor into EDTA-treated Vacutainer tubes. Ficoll-Paque density-gradient centrifugation was used to isolate PBMCs, with at least 6.5 million per sample. Trizol reagent was used to extract total RNA from PBMCs, with at least 6 micrograms per sample. The percentages of naive CD45RAhigh/CD27high T cells were determined by flow cytometry on a PBMC aliquot from every donor. Via the germline V gene, CDR1 is SGDLS and CDR2 YYNGEE. V loses 3 bases of germline sequence and J loses 8 bases, and the interval between the two ends is 19 bases. From its cysteine to its phenylalanine, the CDR3 spans 15 amino acids. Here the CDR3 DNA is all that survives: 45 bases in frame from base 1.

The sequence joins TRBV9 to TRBJ2-3, with the D call perhaps TRBD1 or TRBD2, each one matching 5 bases. This sequence originates from a man aged 18 to 29 in good health. Material for sequencing was blood. The DNA sequence is TGTGCCAGCAGCGCACGGGAACTAGTAGGGGCTACGCAGTATTTT. Protein translation: CASSARELVGATQYF.